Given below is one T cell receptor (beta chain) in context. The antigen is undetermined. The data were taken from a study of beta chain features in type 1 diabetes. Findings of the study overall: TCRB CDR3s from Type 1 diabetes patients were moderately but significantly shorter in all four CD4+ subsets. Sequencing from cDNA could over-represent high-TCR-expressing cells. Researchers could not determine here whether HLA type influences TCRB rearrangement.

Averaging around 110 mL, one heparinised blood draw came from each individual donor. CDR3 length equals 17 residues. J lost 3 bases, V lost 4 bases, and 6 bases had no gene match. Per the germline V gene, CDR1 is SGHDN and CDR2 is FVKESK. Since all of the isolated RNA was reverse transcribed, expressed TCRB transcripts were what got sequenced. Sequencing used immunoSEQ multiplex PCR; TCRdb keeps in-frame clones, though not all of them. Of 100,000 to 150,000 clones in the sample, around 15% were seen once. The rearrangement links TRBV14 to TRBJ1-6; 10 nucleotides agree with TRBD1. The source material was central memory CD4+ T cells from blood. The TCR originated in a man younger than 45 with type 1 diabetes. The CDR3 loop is CASSPPGQGVYNSPLHF. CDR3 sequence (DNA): TGTGCCAGCAGCCCGCCCGGACAGGGGGTCTATAATTCACCCCTCCACTTT.